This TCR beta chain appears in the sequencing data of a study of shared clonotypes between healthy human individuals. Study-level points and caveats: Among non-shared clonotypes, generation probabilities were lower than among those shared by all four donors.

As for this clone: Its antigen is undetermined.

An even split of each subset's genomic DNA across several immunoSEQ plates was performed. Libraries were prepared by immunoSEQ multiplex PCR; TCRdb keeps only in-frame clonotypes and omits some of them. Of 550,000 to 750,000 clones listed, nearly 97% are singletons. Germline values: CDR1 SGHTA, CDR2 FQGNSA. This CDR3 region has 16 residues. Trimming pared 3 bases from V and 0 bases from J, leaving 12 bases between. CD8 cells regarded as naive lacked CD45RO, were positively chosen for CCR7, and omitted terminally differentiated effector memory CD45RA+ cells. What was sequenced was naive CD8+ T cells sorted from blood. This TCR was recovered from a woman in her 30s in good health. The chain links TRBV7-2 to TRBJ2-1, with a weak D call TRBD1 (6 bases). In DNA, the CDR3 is TGTGCCAGCAGCTTTGCAGGGGTTTACTCCTACAATGAGCAGTTCTTC. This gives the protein CASSFAGVYSYNEQFF.